The 10 T cell receptor beta chains given below trace back to one sample, sequenced in a study of vaccination and CD4 T cells after COVID-19. Sequencing of DNA taken from cultured CD4+ T cells relied on the Oncomine TCR Beta short-read assay. TCRdb processed the PCR reads anew with MiXCR; each CDR3 protein has one entry. Among approximately 2,500 distinct CDR3 sequences listed, 25% to 30% were seen once. Antigen specificity for these receptors is unknown. Regarding treatment: roughly 10-day PBMC culture with coronavirus spike peptide pools or control peptides (ViraFEST assay). Sequencing was performed on CD4+ T cells from blood, cultured in vitro, taken after SARS-CoV-2 vaccination. These receptors all come from a human donor who had recovered from COVID-19.

This clonotype was found a few times. The gene calls are TRBV5-1 and TRBJ2-5; D remains ambiguous. V was pared by 7 bases and J by 6 bases, with 16 bases between. CDR1 SGHRS and CDR2 YFSETQ come from the germline V gene. This CDR3 has 13 residues. The DNA of the CDR3 is TGCGCCAGCGGTTTGCCCCCCGTCCAGACCCAGTACTTC. Encoded protein: CASGLPPVQTQYF.

The count of this clonotype is one. Compared with germline, one end of the junction differs, possibly owing to a read error. The gene calls are TRBV6-2 or TRBV6-3 and TRBJ2-5; 12 bases line up with TRBD2. This CDR3 is built from 14 residues. CDR1 and CDR2 from the germline V gene are MNHEY and SVGEGT. The chain's CDR3 is CASSYYPSGGDPDF. In DNA form, the CDR3 reads TGTGCCAGCAGTTACTATCCTAGCGGGGGGGATCCCGACTTC.

Sample share makes this clonotype medium-sized (0.01 to 0.1%). The J gene is TRBJ2-3, the V gene TRBV20-1; 7 bases are a match to TRBD1. Germline assignment: CDR1 DFQATT and CDR2 SNEGSKA (reference sequence). The CDR3 extends over 15 amino acids. Trimming removed 5 bases from V and 5 bases from J; junction bases left unmatched: 13. The CDR3 sequence is CSARQRIGGVDTQYF. The CDR3 region has the DNA TGCAGTGCTCGCCAGAGGATAGGGGGCGTAGATACGCAGTATTTT.

As concerns this clonotype: The CDR3 carries no conserved terminal phenylalanine or tryptophan, so it likely arises from a read error. V gene TRBV6-1 combines with J gene TRBJ1-6; D remains ambiguous. V lost 2 bases and J 4 bases, leaving 12 bases between the germline ends. The germline V gene encodes CDR1 MNHNS and CDR2 SASEGT. This CDR3 comprises 16 residues. The CDR3 bases are TGTGCCAGCAGTGAATATGGCGGGATGTATAATTCACCCCTCCACCTT. This translates into CASSEYGGMYNSPLHL.

The rearrangement uses TRBV7-8 and TRBJ1-2, with 8 bases lining up with TRBD1. This CDR3 is 13 amino acids long. Germline V CDR1 and CDR2: SGHVS, FQNEAQ. V lost 5 bases and J lost 2; bases outside the gene matches: 1. The CDR3 DNA reads TGTGCCAGCAGCCGGACAGGGAACTATGGCTACACCTTC. This codes for CASSRTGNYGYTF.

This clonotype is medium-sized. The V call is TRBV7-2, the J call TRBJ2-7; D may match TRBD1 or TRBD2 (5 bases each). CDR1 is SGHTA and CDR2 is FQGNSA in the germline V gene. The CDR3 runs to 15 residues. The ends were cut back, 1 base at V and 7 bases at J, with 17 bases in the middle. DNA for the CDR3: TGTGCCAGCAGCTTAGGTGGCAGGGTGCCGGGGGAGCAGTACTTC. Its translation is CASSLGGRVPGEQYF. Supplemented by reference TRBV7-2 and TRBJ2-7, the full variable domain reads GAGVSQSPSNKVTEKGKDVELRCDPISGHTALYWYRQSLGQGLEFLIYFQGNSAPDKSGLPSDRFSAERTGGSVSTLTIQRTQQEDSAVYLCASSLGGRVPGEQYFGPGTRLTVT.

V and J are TRBV20-1 and TRBJ2-1, with 8 bases that match TRBD1. The CDR3 runs to 16 residues. Germline V lookup: CDR1 DFQATT, CDR2 SNEGSKA (reference sequence). V shed 5 bases and J 0 bases; nucleotides not matched to a gene: 9. The CDR3 loop is CSAPKTGTGSYNEQFF. The CDR3 nucleotides read TGCAGTGCTCCCAAAACCGGGACAGGCTCCTACAATGAGCAGTTCTTC.

In its sample, this clonotype ranks as large. CDR3 in amino acids: CASSFPKWSSYEQYF. In DNA, the CDR3 is TGTGCCAGCAGCTTCCCGAAATGGAGCTCCTACGAGCAGTACTTC. The chain combines TRBV7-3 with TRBJ2-7; D is uncertain. With 3 bases removed from V and 0 bases from J, the gap between germline ends came to 12 bases. The CDR3 is 15 residues long. Germline V gene sequence: CDR1 SGHTA, CDR2 FQGTGA. The variable domain in full, completed from reference TRBV7-3 and TRBJ2-7, reads GAGVSQTPSNKVTEKGKYVELRCDPISGHTALYWYRQSLGQGPEFLIYFQGTGAADDSGLPNDRFFAVRPEGSVSTLKIQRTERGDSAVYLCASSFPKWSSYEQYFGPGTRLTVT.

This clonotype was observed a few times. The chain couples TRBV4-1 to TRBJ2-1; D unclear. The length of the CDR3 is 15 residues. Germline V CDR1 and CDR2: MGHRA, YSYEKL. V shed 1 base and J shed 8 bases, with 15 bases lying between them. CDR3 residues: CASSQGGIIADEQFF. The DNA of the CDR3 is TGCGCCAGCAGCCAAGGGGGAATCATTGCAGATGAGCAGTTCTTC.

This clonotype was observed a handful of times. The chain is built from TRBV19 and TRBJ1-2; TRBD1 matches at 8 bases. This CDR3 has 15 amino acids. Germline CDR1 reads LNHDA; CDR2 reads SQIVND (reference sequence). J lost 3 bases, V lost 1 base, and 4 bases had no gene match. The CDR3, as DNA: TGTGCCAGTAGTATAGCCGCGACAGGGGACTATGGCTACACCTTC. Translation: CASSIAATGDYGYTF.